This T cell receptor (beta chain) was profiled in a study of T cells in Graves' hyperthyroidism and ophthalmopathy. Regarding the study as a whole: For ophthalmopathy, model prediction preceded onset by a median about six months.

This clonotype has just a few counts. Its antigen is undetermined. Graves' hyperthyroidism without ophthalmopathy progression within 18 months was termed stable. TCR beta CDR3 regions were amplified from RNA. TCR CDR3 regions were first amplified by RT-PCR with HTBI primers. TCRdb re-called the multiplex PCR reads through MiXCR, storing one row per CDR3 protein. The data contain roughly 580,000 distinct CDR3 sequences, about 45% of them singletons. Sequenced input: peripheral blood or thyroid tissue (not recorded which). The TCR originated in a young woman with Graves' hyperthyroidism.

CDR3 sequence (DNA): TGCAGCGTTGTTGACACCCTTACCGGGGAGCTGTTTTTT. Residues: CSVVDTLTGELFF. The gene calls are TRBV29-1 and TRBJ2-2; no reliable D call. Germline CDR1 and CDR2: SQVTM and ANQGSEA. V lost 4 bases and J 5 bases, leaving 11 bases between the germline ends. The CDR3 is 13 amino acids.